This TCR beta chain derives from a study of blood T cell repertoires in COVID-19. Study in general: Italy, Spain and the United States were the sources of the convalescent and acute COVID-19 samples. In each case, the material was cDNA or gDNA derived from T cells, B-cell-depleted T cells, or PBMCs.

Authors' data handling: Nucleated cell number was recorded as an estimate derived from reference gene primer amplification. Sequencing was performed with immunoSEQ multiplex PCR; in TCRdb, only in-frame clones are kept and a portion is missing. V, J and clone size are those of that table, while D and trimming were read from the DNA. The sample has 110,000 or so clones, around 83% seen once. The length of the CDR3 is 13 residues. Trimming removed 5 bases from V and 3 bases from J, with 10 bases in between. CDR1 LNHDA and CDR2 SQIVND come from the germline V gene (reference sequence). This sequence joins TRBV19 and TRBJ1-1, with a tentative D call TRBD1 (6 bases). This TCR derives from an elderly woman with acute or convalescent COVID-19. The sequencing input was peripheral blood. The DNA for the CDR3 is TGTGCCAGTAGTCAGGGGCCGTACACTGAAGCTTTCTTT. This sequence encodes CASSQGPYTEAFF.